This TCR beta chain was sequenced during a study of a mutant IDH1 vaccine in newly diagnosed glioma. Across the study: Of treated patients, around 62% were men and approximately 40% women, averaging around 40 years. Findings and limits, study-wide: Changes to the top peripheral T cell clonotypes appeared unrelated to pseudoprogression. In 80% to 95% of patients, immune responses induced by the vaccine occurred.

Germline values: CDR1 MNHNY, CDR2 SVGAGI (reference sequence). The V end was cut by 6 bases, the J end by 11 bases, with 16 bases between. The CDR3 loop spans 12 amino acids. TCRdb's table, derived via immunoSEQ multiplex PCR, lists solely in-frame clones and lacks some. This table has tens of thousands of clones, 83% appearing once. This sample's time point: baseline, week 1 (first vaccination visit). Treatment given: pre-vaccination baseline after standard-of-care therapy. Each astrocytoma in the donors was new, WHO grade 3 or 4, IDH1-mutant and ATRX-lost. This clone was detected only once. The antigen remains unidentified.

The material was PBMCs, obtained from a glioma patient treated with radiotherapy, temozolomide or both. This rearrangement joins TRBV6-6 to TRBJ1-1; D call uncertain. This clonotype was sampled from a woman between 45 and 60 years old with glioma. The CDR3 bases are TGTGCCAGCAGCCAGGCAGGTCTAGTGGCTTTCTTT. It codes for CASSQAGLVAFF.